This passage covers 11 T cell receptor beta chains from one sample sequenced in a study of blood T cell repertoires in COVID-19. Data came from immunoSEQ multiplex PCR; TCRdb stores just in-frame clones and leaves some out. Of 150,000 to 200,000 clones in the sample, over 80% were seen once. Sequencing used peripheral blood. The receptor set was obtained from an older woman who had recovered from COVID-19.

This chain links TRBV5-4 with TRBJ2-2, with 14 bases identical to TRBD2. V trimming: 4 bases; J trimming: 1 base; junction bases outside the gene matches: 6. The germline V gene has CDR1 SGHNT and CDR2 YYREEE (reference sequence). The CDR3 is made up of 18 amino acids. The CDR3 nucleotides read TGTGCCAGCAGCGTACCGACTAGCGGGGGGGTGAACACCGGGGAGCTGTTTTTT. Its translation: CASSVPTSGGVNTGELFF.

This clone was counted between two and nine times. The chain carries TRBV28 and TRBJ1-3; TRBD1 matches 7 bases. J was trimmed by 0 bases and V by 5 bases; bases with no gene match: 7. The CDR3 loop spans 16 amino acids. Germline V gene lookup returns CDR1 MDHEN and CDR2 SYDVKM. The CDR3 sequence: CASSAGTVLSGNTIYF. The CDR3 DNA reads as TGTGCCAGCAGTGCCGGGACAGTTCTCTCTGGAAACACCATATATTTT.

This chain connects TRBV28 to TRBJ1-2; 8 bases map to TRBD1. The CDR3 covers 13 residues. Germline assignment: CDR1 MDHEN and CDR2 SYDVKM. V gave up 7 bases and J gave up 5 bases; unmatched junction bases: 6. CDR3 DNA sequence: TGTGCCAGCACCCCGGGACAGGTATATGGCTACACCTTC. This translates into CASTPGQVYGYTF.

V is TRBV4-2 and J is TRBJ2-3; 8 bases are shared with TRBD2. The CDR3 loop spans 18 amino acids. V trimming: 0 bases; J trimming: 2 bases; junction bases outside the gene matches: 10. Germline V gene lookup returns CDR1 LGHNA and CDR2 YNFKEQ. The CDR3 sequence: CASSQDYGRGGNTDTQYF. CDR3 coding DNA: TGTGCCAGCAGCCAAGATTACGGTCGGGGGGGTAACACAGATACGCAGTATTTT.

This CDR3 is CASSPLSGGNEQYF. CDR3 nucleotides: TGTGCCAGCTCACCACTATCGGGGGGAAACGAGCAGTACTTC. This sequence joins TRBV18 and TRBJ2-7, with TRBD2 identical over 7 bases. The CDR3 covers 14 residues. Germline V lookup: CDR1 KGHSH, CDR2 LQKENI. V was clipped by 1 base and J by 5 bases; unmatched bases: 5.

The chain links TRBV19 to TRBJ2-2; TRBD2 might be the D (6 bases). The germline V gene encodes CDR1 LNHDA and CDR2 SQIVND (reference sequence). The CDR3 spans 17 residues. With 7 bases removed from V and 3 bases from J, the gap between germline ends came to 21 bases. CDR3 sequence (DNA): TGTGCCAGTACCCAAGGGAGGACAAGGACGTACACCGGGGAGCTGTTTTTT. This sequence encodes CASTQGRTRTYTGELFF.

The CDR3 DNA is TGTGCCAGTAGTACTCACAGGGAAGCCTACGAGCAGTACTTC. Encoded protein: CASSTHREAYEQYF. This chain uses TRBV19 with TRBJ2-7; D possibly corresponds to TRBD1 (6 bases). This CDR3 region has 14 residues. Germline V lookup: CDR1 LNHDA, CDR2 SQIVND (reference sequence). The V end lost 4 bases, the J end lost 2 bases, and 12 bases lay between the germline ends.

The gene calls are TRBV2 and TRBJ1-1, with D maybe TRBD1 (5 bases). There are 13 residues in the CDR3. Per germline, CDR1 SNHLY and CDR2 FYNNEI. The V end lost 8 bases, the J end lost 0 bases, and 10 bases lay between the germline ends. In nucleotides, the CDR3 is TGTGCCAGCGGGGGAGGGGTGAACACTGAAGCTTTCTTT. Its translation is CASGGGVNTEAFF. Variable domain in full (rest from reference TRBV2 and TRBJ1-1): EPEVTQTPSHQVTQMGQEVILRCVPISNHLYFYWYRQILGQKVEFLVSFYNNEISEKSEIFDDQFSVERPDGSNFTLKIRSTKLEDSAMYFCASGGGVNTEAFFGQGTRLTVV.

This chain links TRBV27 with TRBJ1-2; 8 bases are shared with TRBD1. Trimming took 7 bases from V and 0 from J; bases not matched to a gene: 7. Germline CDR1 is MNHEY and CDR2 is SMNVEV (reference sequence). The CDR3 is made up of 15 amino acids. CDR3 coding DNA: TGTGCCAGCACCCCCGGGGACAGGCCTAACTATGGCTACACCTTC. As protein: CASTPGDRPNYGYTF.

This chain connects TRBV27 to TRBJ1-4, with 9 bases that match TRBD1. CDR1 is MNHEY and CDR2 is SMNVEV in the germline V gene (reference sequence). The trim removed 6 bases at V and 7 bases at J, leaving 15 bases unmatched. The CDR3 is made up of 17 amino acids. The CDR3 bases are TGTGCCAGCAGCCCGGACAGGGGAGGTATATCGGGTGAAAAACTGTTTTTT. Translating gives CASSPDRGGISGEKLFF.

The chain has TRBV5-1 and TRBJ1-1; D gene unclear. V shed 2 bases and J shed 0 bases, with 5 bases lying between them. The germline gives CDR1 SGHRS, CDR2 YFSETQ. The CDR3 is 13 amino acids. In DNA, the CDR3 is TGCGCCAGCAGCTTTACAGTGAACACTGAAGCTTTCTTT. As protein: CASSFTVNTEAFF.